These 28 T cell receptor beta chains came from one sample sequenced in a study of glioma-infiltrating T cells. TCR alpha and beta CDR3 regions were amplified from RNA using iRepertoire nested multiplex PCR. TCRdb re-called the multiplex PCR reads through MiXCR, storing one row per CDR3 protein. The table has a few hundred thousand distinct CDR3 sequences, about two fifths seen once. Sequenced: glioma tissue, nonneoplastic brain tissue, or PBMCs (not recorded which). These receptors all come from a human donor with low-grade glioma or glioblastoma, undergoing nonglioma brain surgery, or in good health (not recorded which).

DNA for the CDR3: TGTGCCAGCAGCAGAACGAGGGGGGAGGCTGAAGCTTTCTTT. Encoded protein: CASSRTRGEAEAFF. V and J are TRBV7-2 and TRBJ1-1, with D perhaps matching TRBD1 (6 bases). The CDR3 runs to 14 residues. The germline gives CDR1 SGHTA, CDR2 FQGNSA. The V gene lost 5 bases and the J gene lost 6 bases, with 16 bases spanning the gap.

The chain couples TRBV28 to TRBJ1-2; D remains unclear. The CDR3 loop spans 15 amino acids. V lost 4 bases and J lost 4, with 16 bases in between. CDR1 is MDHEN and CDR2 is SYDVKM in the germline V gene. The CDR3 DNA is TGTGCCAGCAGTTCGCCTTCAGCGGGATCCTATGGCTACACCTTC. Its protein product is CASSSPSAGSYGYTF.

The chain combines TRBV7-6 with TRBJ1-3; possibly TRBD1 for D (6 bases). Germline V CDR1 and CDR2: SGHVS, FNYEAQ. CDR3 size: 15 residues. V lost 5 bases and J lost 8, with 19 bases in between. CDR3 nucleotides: TGTGCCAGCAGCGCGCTTGGGGGGCTGGATGACACCATATATTTT. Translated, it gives CASSALGGLDDTIYF.

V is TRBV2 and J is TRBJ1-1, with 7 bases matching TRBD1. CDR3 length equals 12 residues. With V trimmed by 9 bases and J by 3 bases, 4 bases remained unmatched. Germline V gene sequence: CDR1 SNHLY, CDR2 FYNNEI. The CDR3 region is CASSTGDTEAFF. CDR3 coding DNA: TGTGCCAGTTCTACAGGGGACACTGAAGCTTTCTTT.

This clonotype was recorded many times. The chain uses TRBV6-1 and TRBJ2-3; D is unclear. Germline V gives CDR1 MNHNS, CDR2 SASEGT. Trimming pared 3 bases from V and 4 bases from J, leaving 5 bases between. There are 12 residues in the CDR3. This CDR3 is CASSDRPDTQYF. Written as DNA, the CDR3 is TGTGCCAGCAGTGACAGACCAGATACGCAGTATTTT.

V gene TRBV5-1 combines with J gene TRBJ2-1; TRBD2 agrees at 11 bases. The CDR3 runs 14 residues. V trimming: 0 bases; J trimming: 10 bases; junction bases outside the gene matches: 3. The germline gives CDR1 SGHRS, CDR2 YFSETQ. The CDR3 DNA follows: TGCGCCAGCAGCTTGGTACTAGCGGGAGACGAGCAGTTCTTC. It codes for CASSLVLAGDEQFF.

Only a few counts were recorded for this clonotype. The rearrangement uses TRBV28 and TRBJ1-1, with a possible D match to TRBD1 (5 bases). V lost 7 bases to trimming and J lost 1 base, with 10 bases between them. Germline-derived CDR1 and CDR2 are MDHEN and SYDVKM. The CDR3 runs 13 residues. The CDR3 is CASIPDRNTEAFF. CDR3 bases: TGTGCCAGCATCCCTGACAGGAACACTGAAGCTTTCTTT.

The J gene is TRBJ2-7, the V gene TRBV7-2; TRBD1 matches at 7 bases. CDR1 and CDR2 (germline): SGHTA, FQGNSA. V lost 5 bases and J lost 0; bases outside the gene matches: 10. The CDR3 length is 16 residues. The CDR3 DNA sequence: TGTGCCAGCAGCGTAGACTCCGGGACAGCCTCCTACGAGCAGTACTTC. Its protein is CASSVDSGTASYEQYF.

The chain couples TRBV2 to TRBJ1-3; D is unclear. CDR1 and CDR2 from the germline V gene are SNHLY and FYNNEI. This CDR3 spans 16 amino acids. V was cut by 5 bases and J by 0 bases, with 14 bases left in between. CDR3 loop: CASSSTRVISGNTIYF. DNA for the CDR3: TGTGCCAGCAGTTCCACCCGGGTTATCTCTGGAAACACCATATATTTT.

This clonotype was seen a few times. CDR3 DNA: TGTGCCAGCTCCTCGGGCGCCGGGGAGCTGTTTTTT. Translating gives CASSSGAGELFF. The J gene is TRBJ2-2, the V gene TRBV2, with no clear D. CDR3 length: 12 residues. Trimming took off 8 bases at V and 6 bases at J, with 10 bases between the two ends. Germline V gene sequence: CDR1 SNHLY, CDR2 FYNNEI.

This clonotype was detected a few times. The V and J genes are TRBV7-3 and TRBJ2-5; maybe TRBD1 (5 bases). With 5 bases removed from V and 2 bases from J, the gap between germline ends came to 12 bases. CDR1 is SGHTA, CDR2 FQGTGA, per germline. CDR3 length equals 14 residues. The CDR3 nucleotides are TGTGCCAGCAGCCTCGGCAGGGTACAAGAGACCCAGTACTTC. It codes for CASSLGRVQETQYF.

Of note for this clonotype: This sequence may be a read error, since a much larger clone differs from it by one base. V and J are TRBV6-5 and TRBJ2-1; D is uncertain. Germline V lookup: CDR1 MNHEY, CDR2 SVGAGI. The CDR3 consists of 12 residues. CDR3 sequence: CASRTLYNEQSF. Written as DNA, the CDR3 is TGTGCCAGCAGGACGCTATACAATGAGCAGTCCTTC.

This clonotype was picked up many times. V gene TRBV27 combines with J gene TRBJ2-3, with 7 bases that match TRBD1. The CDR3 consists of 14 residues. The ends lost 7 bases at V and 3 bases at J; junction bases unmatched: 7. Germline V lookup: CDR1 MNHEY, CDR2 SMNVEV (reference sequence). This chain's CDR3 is CASKIGTDTDTQYF. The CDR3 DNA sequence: TGTGCCAGCAAAATCGGGACAGATACAGATACGCAGTATTTT.

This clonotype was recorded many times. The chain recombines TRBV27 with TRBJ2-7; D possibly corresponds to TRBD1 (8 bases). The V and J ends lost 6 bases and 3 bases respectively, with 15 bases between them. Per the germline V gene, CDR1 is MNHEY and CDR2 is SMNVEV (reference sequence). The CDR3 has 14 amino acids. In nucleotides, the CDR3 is TGTGCCAGCAGGCAGAACAGGGGGGGCTACGAGCAGTACTTC. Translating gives CASRQNRGGYEQYF.

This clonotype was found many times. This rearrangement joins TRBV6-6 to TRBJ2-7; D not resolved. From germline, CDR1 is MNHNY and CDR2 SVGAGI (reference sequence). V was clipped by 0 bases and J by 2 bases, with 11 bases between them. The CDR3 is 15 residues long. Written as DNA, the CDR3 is TGTGCCAGCAGTTACTCGTTTAGTTCAGCCTACGAGCAGTACTTC. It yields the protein CASSYSFSSAYEQYF.

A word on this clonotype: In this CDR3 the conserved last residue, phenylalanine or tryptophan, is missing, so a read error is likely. CDR3 region: CASSPGGEGTDTQYV. In DNA, the CDR3 is TGTGCCAGCAGCCCCGGGGGGGAGGGCACAGATACGCAGTATGTT. J is TRBJ2-3 and V is TRBV27, with 8 positions matching TRBD2. The CDR3 sequence is 15 residues long. Losses at the gene ends were 6 bases for V and 1 base for J; bases not matched to a gene: 6. Germline-derived CDR1 and CDR2 are MNHEY and SMNVEV (reference sequence).

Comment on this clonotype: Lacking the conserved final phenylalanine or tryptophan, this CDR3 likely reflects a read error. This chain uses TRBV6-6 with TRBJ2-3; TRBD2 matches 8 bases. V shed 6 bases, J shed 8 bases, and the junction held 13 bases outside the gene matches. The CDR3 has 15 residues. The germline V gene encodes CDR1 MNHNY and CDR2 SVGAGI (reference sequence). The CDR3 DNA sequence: TGTGCCAGCAGACCGAGCGGGAGAGCGTTCGGTACGCAGTATTCT. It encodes CASRPSGRAFGTQYS.

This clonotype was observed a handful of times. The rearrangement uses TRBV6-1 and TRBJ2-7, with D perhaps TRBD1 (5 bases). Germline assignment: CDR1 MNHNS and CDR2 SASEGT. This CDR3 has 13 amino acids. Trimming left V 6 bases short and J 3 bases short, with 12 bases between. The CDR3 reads CASRTDRIYEQYF. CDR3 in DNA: TGTGCCAGCAGGACCGACAGAATCTACGAGCAGTACTTC.

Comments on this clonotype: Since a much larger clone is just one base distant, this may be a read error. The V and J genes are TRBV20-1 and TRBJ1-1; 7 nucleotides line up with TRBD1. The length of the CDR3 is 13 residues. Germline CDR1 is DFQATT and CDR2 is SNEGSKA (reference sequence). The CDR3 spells CSARQGGFTGAFF. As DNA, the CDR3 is TGCAGTGCTAGACAGGGGGGATTCACTGGAGCTTTCTTT.

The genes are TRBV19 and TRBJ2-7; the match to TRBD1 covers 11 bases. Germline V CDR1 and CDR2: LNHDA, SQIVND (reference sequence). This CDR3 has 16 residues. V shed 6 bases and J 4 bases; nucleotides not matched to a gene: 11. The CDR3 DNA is TGTGCCAGTAGCCCGCAAAGGACAGGGGGCGCGTACGAGCAGTACTTC. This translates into CASSPQRTGGAYEQYF.

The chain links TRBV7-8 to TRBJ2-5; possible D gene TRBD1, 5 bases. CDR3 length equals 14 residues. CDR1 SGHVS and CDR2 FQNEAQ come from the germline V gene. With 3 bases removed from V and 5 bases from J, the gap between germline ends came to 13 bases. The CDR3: CASSLAGNRETQYF. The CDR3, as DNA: TGTGCCAGCAGCTTGGCAGGGAATCGCGAGACCCAGTACTTC.

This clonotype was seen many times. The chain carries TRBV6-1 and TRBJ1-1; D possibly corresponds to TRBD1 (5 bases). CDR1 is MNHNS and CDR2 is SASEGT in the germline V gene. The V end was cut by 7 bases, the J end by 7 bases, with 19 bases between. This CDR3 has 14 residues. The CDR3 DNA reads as TGTGCCAGCACCTTAGGTGGGGCGCGGGGTGAAGCTTTCTTT. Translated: CASTLGGARGEAFF.

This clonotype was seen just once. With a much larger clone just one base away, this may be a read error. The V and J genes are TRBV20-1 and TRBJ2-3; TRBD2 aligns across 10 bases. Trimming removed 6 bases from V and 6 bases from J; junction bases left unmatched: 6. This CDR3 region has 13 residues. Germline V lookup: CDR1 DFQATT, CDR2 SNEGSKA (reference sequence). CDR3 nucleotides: TGCAGTGCCGGCGGGACTAGCGTGGATACGCAGTATTTT. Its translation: CSAGGTSVDTQYF.

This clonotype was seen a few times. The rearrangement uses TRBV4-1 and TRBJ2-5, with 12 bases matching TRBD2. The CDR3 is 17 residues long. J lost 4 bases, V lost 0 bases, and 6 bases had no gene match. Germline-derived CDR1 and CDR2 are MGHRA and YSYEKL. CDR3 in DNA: TGCGCCAGCAGCCAAGATGTGACTAGCGGGAGTAGAGAGACCCAGTACTTC. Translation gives CASSQDVTSGSRETQYF.

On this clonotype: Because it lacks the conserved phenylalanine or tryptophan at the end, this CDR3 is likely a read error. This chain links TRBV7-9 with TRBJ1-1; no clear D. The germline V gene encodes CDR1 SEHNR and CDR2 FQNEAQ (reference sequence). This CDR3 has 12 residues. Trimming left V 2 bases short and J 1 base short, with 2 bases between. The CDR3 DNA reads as TGTGCCAGCAGCTTAAAGAACACTGAAGCTTTCTCT. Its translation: CASSLKNTEAFS.

CDR3 in amino acids: CASSPGRGDQPQHF. CDR3 sequence (DNA): TGTGCCAGCAGTCCCGGACGGGGGGACCAGCCCCAGCATTTT. The V call is TRBV7-9, the J call TRBJ1-5; D may be TRBD1 (5 bases). Trimming removed 6 bases from V and 7 bases from J, with 16 bases in between. The CDR3 consists of 14 residues. Germline CDR1 reads SEHNR; CDR2 reads FQNEAQ (reference sequence).

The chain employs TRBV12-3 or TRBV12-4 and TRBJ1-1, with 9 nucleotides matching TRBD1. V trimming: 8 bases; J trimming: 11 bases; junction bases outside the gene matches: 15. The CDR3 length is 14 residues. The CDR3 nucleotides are TGTGCCAGCTCGTACGGACAGGGGCGTAGGTGGGCTTTCTTT. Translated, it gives CASSYGQGRRWAFF.

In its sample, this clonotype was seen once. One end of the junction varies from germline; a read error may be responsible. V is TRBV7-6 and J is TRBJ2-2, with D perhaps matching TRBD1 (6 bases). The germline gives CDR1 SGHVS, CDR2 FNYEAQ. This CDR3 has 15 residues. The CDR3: CASSPGTTNTGELFF. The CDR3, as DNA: TGTGCTAGCAGCCCCGGGACAACAAACACCGGGGAGCTGTTTTTT.